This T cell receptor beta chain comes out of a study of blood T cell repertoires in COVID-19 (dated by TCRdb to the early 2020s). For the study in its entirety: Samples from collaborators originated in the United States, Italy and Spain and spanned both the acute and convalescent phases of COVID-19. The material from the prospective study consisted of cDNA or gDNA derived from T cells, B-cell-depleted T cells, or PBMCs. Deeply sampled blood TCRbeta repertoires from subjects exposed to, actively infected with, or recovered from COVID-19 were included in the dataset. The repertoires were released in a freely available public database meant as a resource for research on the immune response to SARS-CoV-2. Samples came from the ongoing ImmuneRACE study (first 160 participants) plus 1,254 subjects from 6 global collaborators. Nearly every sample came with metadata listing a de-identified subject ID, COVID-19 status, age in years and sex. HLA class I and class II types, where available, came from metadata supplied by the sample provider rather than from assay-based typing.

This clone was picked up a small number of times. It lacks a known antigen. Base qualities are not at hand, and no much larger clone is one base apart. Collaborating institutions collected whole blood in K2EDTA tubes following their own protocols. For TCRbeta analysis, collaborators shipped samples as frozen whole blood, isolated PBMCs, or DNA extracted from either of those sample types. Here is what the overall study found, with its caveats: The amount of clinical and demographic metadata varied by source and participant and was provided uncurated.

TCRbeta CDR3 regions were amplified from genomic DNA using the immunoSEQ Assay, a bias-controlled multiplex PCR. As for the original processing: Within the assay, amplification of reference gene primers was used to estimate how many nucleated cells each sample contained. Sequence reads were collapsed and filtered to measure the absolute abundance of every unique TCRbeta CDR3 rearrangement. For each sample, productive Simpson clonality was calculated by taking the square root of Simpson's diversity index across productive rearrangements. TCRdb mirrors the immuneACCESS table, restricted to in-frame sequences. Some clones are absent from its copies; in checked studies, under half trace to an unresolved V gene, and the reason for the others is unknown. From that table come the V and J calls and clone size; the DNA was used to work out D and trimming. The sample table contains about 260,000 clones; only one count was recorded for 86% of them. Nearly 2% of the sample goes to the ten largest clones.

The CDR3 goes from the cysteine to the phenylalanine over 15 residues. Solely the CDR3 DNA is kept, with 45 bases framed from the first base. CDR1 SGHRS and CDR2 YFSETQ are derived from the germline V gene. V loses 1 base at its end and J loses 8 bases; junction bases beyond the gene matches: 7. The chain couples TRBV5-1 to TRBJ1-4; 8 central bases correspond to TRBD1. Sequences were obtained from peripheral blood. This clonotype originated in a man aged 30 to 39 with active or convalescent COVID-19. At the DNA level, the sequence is TGCGCCAGCAGCTTGTCCAGGGGGCGTGGAGAAAAACTGTTTTTT. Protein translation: CASSLSRGRGEKLFF.